The following is a T cell receptor beta chain sequence with its context. Germline CDR1 and CDR2: MNHNS and SASEGT. Trimming cost V 2 bases and J 1 base, with 11 bases left between them. The CDR3 is 15 residues long. Methods used by the authors: It was from CDR3 differences across clinicopathological groups that a distant-metastasis classifier for papillary thyroid cancer was built. TCRdb re-processed the PCR reads through MiXCR. The V and J calls come from TCRdb's annotation, not from the publication. The sample carries approximately 20,000 clones, 37% recorded once. There were no patients who had received any treatment before thyroid surgery. This entry is derived from a study of metastatic and nonmetastatic thyroid tumors. Study-level information: It was across blood and tumor or nodule tissue from malignant and benign thyroid patients that repertoires were compared.

The sample taken for sequencing was tumor tissue. The clonotype was recovered from a female donor with papillary thyroid cancer or a benign thyroid nodule (not recorded which). Some clones in this sample may be carry-over from other donors' samples. This chain links TRBV6-1 with TRBJ1-1, with a weak D call TRBD1 (6 bases). In nucleotides, the CDR3 is TGTGCCAGCAGTGAACCGGGACACCGGAACACTGAAGCTTTCTTT. This sequence encodes CASSEPGHRNTEAFF.